Listed below are T cell receptor beta chains from one sample, sequenced in a study of T cell clusters in autoimmune cytopenias. TCRdb re-analyzed the multiplex PCR reads; it lists each CDR3 protein once, without DNA. Its listing shows approximately 15,000 distinct CDR3 sequences. The sample taken for sequencing was peripheral blood. These receptors were taken from a human donor with an autoimmune cytopenia or autoimmune hepatitis (not recorded which). The CDR3 runs from the conserved cysteine through the conserved F or W. A row's size may be missing; if present it is once, few, many or a size class.

v_call	j_call	clone_size	cdr3_aa
TRBV30	TRBJ2-5	NA	CAWSRFRQETQYF
TRBV6-6	TRBJ1-1	NA	CASIRVGRTEAFF
TRBV12-3/TRBV12-4	TRBJ2-1	NA	CASSAGQGNYNEQFF
TRBV19	TRBJ1-2	NA	CASSRSDRGQDYGYTF
TRBV6-1	TRBJ1-2	NA	CASSLSGTEINYGYTF
TRBV6-1	TRBJ2-2	NA	CASSYRELGELFF
TRBV19	TRBJ2-1	medium-sized	CASSRSSYNEQFF
TRBV5-6	TRBJ1-3	NA	CASSLTTGLGNTIYF
TRBV18	TRBJ2-7	NA	CASSPRTGSYEQYF
TRBV6-8	TRBJ1-2	NA	CASKANYGYTF
TRBV24-1	TRBJ1-1	NA	CATSDFGAANTEAFF
TRBV19	TRBJ1-2	NA	CASTLPGQGREGYTF
TRBV12-3/TRBV12-4	TRBJ2-7	NA	CASSTGLARNEQYF
TRBV19	TRBJ1-1	NA	CASSIRDRGEAFF
TRBV29-1	TRBJ2-7	medium-sized	CSVGDIAYEQYF
TRBV19	TRBJ2-1	medium-sized	CASSIGLTHNEQFF
TRBV29-1	TRBJ2-3	medium-sized	CSGTPGQGARGTDTQYF
TRBV19	TRBJ2-3	NA	CASSLGGVGFTDTQYF
TRBV6-5	TRBJ1-6	medium-sized	CASSYSRQGRSSPLHF
TRBV27	TRBJ1-6	NA	CASSLLDRGNSPLHF
TRBV6-5	TRBJ2-3	NA	CASSYVAGAHTQYF
TRBV5-4	TRBJ1-2	NA	CASSFWLGTGGTGYTF
TRBV19	TRBJ2-7	NA	CASSIRVSYEQYF
TRBV5-6	TRBJ2-2	NA	CATGGAGGRTGELFF
TRBV30	TRBJ2-7	NA	CACPLLAGQASEQYF
TRBV5-1	TRBJ2-7	NA	CASSLESANSYEQYF
TRBV20-1	TRBJ2-1	NA	CSARDRIAAVEQFF
TRBV6-2/TRBV6-3	TRBJ1-2	medium-sized	CASSLQGLQYGYTF
TRBV6-5	TRBJ2-2	medium-sized	CASTLKGVGELFF
TRBV29-1	TRBJ1-1	medium-sized	CSAGTGWTEAFF
TRBV27	TRBJ1-2	NA	CASSLFGTGYGYTF
TRBV6-1	TRBJ2-1	medium-sized	CATQGLAGYNEQFF
TRBV19	TRBJ2-3	NA	CASSIIRDQGTDTQYF
TRBV6-1	TRBJ1-1	NA	CASSEAGRVTEAFF
TRBV6-6	TRBJ2-5	NA	CASRRRLGTDQETQYF
TRBV6-6	TRBJ2-1	NA	CASTGSWTYNEQFF
TRBV12-3/TRBV12-4	TRBJ2-7	NA	CASSSNSDSYEQYF
TRBV6-5	TRBJ1-5	medium-sized	CARGVNQPQHF
TRBV19	TRBJ2-2	medium-sized	CASTITGELFF
TRBV30	TRBJ2-1	medium-sized	CAWSVIRPGDEQFF